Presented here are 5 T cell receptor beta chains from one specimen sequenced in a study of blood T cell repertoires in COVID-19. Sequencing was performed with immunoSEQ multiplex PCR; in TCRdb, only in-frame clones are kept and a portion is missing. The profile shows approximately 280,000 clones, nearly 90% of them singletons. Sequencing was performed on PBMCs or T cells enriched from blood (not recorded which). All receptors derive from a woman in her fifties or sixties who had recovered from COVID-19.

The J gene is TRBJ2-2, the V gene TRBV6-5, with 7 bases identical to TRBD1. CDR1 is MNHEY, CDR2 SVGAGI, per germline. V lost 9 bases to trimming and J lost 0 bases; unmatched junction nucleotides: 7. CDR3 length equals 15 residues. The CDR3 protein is CARHSGTANTGELFF. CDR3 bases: TGTGCCAGGCACTCGGGGACAGCGAACACCGGGGAGCTGTTTTTT.

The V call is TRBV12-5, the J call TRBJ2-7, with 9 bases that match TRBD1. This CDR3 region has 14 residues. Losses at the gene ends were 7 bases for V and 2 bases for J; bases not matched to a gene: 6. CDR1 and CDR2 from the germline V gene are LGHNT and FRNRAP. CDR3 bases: TGTGCTAGTGCCGCCGGGACAGGGCCCTACGAGCAGTACTTC. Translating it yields CASAAGTGPYEQYF. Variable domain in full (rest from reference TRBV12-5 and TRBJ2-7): DARVTQTPRHKVTEMGQEVTMRCQPILGHNTVFWYRQTMMQGLELLAYFRNRAPLDDSGMPKDRFSAEMPDATLATLKIQPSEPRDSAVYFCASAAGTGPYEQYFGPGTRLTVT.

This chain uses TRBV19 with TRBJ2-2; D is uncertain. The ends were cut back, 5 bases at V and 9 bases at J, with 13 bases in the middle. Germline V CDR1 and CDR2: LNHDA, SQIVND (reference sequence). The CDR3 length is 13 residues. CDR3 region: CASSRPVSRELFF. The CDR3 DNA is TGTGCCAGTAGTCGGCCCGTTAGCCGGGAGCTGTTTTTT.

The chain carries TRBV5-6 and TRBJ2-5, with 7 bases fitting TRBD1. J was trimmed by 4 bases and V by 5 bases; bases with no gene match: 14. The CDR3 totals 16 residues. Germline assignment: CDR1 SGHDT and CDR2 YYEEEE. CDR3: CASRLSPTGSGETQYF. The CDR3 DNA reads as TGTGCCAGCAGGTTAAGTCCGACAGGGTCGGGAGAGACCCAGTACTTC.

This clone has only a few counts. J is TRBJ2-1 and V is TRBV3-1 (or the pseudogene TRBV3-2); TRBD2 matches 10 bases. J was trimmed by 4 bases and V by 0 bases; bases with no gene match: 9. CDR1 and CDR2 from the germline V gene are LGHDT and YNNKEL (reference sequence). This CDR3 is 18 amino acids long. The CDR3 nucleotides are TGTGCCAGCAGCCAAGAACCTTCTAGCGGGAGTGGGTACAATGAGCAGTTCTTC. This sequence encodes CASSQEPSSGSGYNEQFF.